This T cell receptor beta chain emerged from a study of shared T cell receptors in the human thymus. Clones were read by immunoSEQ multiplex PCR, and TCRdb kept only the in-frame ones, dropping some. The sample shows just under 550,000 clones, around 82% of them seen only once. CDR1 is SGHRS, CDR2 YFSETQ, per germline. The CDR3 contains 16 residues. V shed 0 bases and J 4 bases; nucleotides not matched to a gene: 6. These data are also associated with another study on human thymus T cells. According to that study: Resections from corrective heart surgery supplied the thymus tissue. Related studies found that unrelated individuals share highly overlapping thymic repertoires.

The specimen was thymocytes. This TCR derives from a boy under three years old with a congenital heart defect. The chain couples TRBV5-1 to TRBJ2-2, with 7 bases identical to TRBD1. The chain's CDR3 is CASSLEGTDSTGELFF. The DNA for the CDR3 is TGCGCCAGCAGCTTGGAGGGGACAGACTCCACCGGGGAGCTGTTTTTT.